The 11 T cell receptor beta chains reported below all come from one sample, sequenced in a study of blood T cell repertoires in COVID-19. Data came from immunoSEQ multiplex PCR; TCRdb stores just in-frame clones and leaves some out. The repertoire holds roughly 200,000 clones, with about 82% as singletons. The sample was PBMCs or T cells enriched from blood (not recorded which). The receptor source for this set is a man in his forties with acute COVID-19.

The genes are TRBV30 and TRBJ2-6; no clear D. Germline V lookup: CDR1 GTSNPN, CDR2 SVGIG (reference sequence). With 4 bases removed from V and 4 bases from J, the gap between germline ends came to 8 bases. The CDR3 length is 13 residues. As DNA, the CDR3 is TGTGCCTGGACAAGAGCCGGGGCCAACGTCCTGACTTTC. Its protein is CAWTRAGANVLTF.

The CDR3 coding sequence is TGTGCCAGCAAAGAGGCTAGCGGGATAGTAGATACGCAGTATTTT. Protein product: CASKEASGIVDTQYF. The chain links TRBV6-5 to TRBJ2-3, with 9 positions matching TRBD2. The CDR3 consists of 15 residues. V lost 7 bases and J lost 5; bases outside the gene matches: 10. Germline V gene data show CDR1 as MNHEY and CDR2 as SVGAGI.

V and J are TRBV7-2 and TRBJ2-7; 11 nucleotides line up with TRBD1. The V gene end was trimmed by 5 bases and the J gene end by 8 bases; junction bases not matched to a gene: 11. The CDR3 totals 15 residues. Germline V lookup: CDR1 SGHTA, CDR2 FQGNSA. CDR3 coding DNA: TGTGCCAGCAGCGGACCGGGACAGGGGGGGTCCAAGCAGTACTTC. It encodes CASSGPGQGGSKQYF.

The chain uses TRBV18 and TRBJ1-5; 9 positions match TRBD1. Germline V lookup: CDR1 KGHSH, CDR2 LQKENI. The V gene end was trimmed by 6 bases and the J gene end by 9 bases; junction bases not matched to a gene: 9. This CDR3 is 14 amino acids long. The CDR3 sequence is CASSPGQGAGPQHF. The CDR3, as DNA: TGTGCCAGCTCGCCGGGACAGGGCGCGGGGCCCCAGCATTTT.

This clone was seen once. This chain joins TRBV9 and TRBJ2-1, with 12 bases fitting TRBD2. In germline, CDR1 is SGDLS, CDR2 YYNGEE. There are 16 residues in the CDR3. With V trimmed by 4 bases and J by 7 bases, 9 bases remained unmatched. In DNA, the CDR3 is TGTGCCAGCAGCCCGCGGACTAGCGGGATTCTGAATGAGCAGTTCTTC. Translating gives CASSPRTSGILNEQFF.

This clone was observed a handful of times. The CDR3 DNA sequence: TGCGCCAGCAGCCAAGCGGTCTTTTTAATGGGCTACACCTTC. It translates to CASSQAVFLMGYTF. The rearrangement uses TRBV4-3 and TRBJ1-2; D unresolved. The CDR3 totals 14 residues. Trimming pared 1 base from V and 8 bases from J, leaving 14 bases between. CDR1 LGHNA and CDR2 YSLEER come from the germline V gene.

The chain has TRBV19 and TRBJ2-3; tentatively, D is TRBD2 (5 bases). The CDR3 consists of 13 residues. V was cut by 4 bases and J by 2 bases, with 7 bases left in between. The germline gives CDR1 LNHDA, CDR2 SQIVND (reference sequence). The CDR3 nucleotides read TGTGCCAGTAGTACGGGGAACACAGATACGCAGTATTTT. It specifies CASSTGNTDTQYF.

The chain uses TRBV28 and TRBJ2-3, with D possibly TRBD2 on 6 matching bases. The CDR3 has 13 amino acids. V shed 8 bases and J shed 0 bases, with 9 bases lying between them. CDR1 is MDHEN and CDR2 is SYDVKM in the germline V gene. CDR3: CASGGASTDTQYF. The CDR3 DNA is TGTGCCAGCGGCGGGGCGAGCACAGATACGCAGTATTTT. Full variable domain (remainder filled in from reference TRBV28 and TRBJ2-3): DVKVTQSSRYLVKRTGEKVFLECVQDMDHENMFWYRQDPGLGLRLIYFSYDVKMKEKGDIPEGYSVSREKKERFSLILESASTNQTSMYLCASGGASTDTQYFGPGTRLTVL.

The CDR3 region is CASSPSGGLTQYF. The CDR3 DNA is TGTGCCAGCAGCCCAAGTGGGGGACTTACGCAGTATTTT. The V call is TRBV7-3, the J call TRBJ2-3, with D maybe TRBD2 (6 bases). The CDR3 spans 13 residues. With 5 bases removed from V and 8 bases from J, the gap between germline ends came to 14 bases. Germline CDR1 reads SGHTA; CDR2 reads FQGTGA.

The J gene is TRBJ1-1, the V gene TRBV24-1; tentative D call: TRBD1 (6 bases). The CDR3 has 15 residues. V lost 1 base and J 1 base, leaving 9 bases between the germline ends. Germline CDR1 reads KGHDR; CDR2 reads SFDVKD. CDR3 region: CATSDFRGSNTEAFF. The CDR3 bases are TGTGCCACCAGTGATTTCAGGGGCTCGAACACTGAAGCTTTCTTT.

The chain couples TRBV20-1 to TRBJ2-3; possible D gene TRBD2, 6 bases. Germline V gene lookup returns CDR1 DFQATT and CDR2 SNEGSKA (reference sequence). V dropped 3 bases and J dropped 0 bases, with 16 bases sitting between them. The CDR3 loop spans 16 amino acids. CDR3 DNA: TGCAGTGCTAGTTTACGACCGGGACTGAGCACAGATACGCAGTATTTT. Translated, it gives CSASLRPGLSTDTQYF.